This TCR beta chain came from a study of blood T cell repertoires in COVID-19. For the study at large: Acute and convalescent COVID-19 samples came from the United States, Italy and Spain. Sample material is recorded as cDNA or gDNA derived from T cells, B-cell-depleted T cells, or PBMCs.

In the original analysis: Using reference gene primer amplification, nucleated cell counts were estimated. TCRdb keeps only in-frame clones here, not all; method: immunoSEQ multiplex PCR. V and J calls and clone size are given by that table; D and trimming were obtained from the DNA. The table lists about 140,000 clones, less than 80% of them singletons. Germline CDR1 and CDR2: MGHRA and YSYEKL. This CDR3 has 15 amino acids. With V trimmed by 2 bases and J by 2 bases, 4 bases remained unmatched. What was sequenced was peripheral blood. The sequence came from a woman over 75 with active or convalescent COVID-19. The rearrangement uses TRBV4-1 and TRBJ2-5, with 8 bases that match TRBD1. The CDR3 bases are TGCGCCAGCAGCCAATCGGGACAGGAACAAGAGACCCAGTACTTC. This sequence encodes CASSQSGQEQETQYF.